This T cell receptor (beta chain) was identified in a study of blood T cell dynamics during melanoma immunotherapy. Time point denoted: week 3, after first cycle of checkpoint inhibitor. Clones were read by immunoSEQ multiplex PCR, and TCRdb kept only the in-frame ones, dropping some. The repertoire includes under 6,500 clones, more than 75% of them detected once, and roughly 34% sits in the top ten. The CDR3 is made up of 12 amino acids. The germline CDR1 and CDR2 sequences are LNHDA and SQIVND (reference sequence). Details on this clone: An end of the junction does not agree with germline; a read error may underlie this.

The receptor's source is a human donor with melanoma. Some clones in this sample may be carry-over from other donors' samples. The sample in question was blood, obtained from a patient treated with checkpoint blockade. This chain uses TRBV19 with TRBJ2-3, with TRBD1 identical over 9 bases. This CDR3 is CASSIARDRVNF. The CDR3 region has the DNA TGTGCCAGTAGTATAGCCCGGGACAGGGTGAATTTT.